Sequencing of this T cell receptor beta chain was carried out in a study of control samples from healthy donors and cancer patients. The CDR3 spans 16 residues. The germline gives CDR1 SGDLS, CDR2 YYNGEE. The V gene end was trimmed by 4 bases and the J gene end by 2 bases; junction bases not matched to a gene: 10. Sequencing was performed with immunoSEQ multiplex PCR; in TCRdb, only in-frame clones are kept and a portion is missing. The table has just under 100,000 clones, 93% seen once. This receptor was obtained from a young man in good health. The sample comprised blood. The V call is TRBV9, the J call TRBJ2-3, with 7 bases identical to TRBD2. For the CDR3, the DNA is TGTGCCAGCAGCCCCGATAGCGGGCGCCACACAGATACGCAGTATTTT. Translated: CASSPDSGRHTDTQYF.